This passage covers 27 T cell receptor beta chains from one sample sequenced in a study of T-cell reconstitution after alpha-beta-depleted transplantation in children. As it was prepared, the TCRbeta library received unique molecular identifiers. Each CDR3 protein is one row after TCRdb ran MiXCR on the PCR reads. Here the sample spans 500,000 to 650,000 distinct CDR3 sequences, about 10% being singletons. The sample in question was PBMCs, mostly from graft donor cells, obtained 180 days after TCRalphabeta/CD19-depleted stem cell transplant. The source of these receptors is a female patient aged 2 to 10 who had a stem cell transplant for aplastic anemia, so the T cells may come from the graft donor.

This clonotype was found a few times. This sequence joins TRBV28 and TRBJ1-1; D is unclear. Germline CDR1 and CDR2: MDHEN and SYDVKM. The CDR3 contains 11 residues. V lost 7 bases to trimming and J lost 8 bases, with 11 bases between them. The CDR3 nucleotides are TGTGCCAGCATCGGGCCGGGGGAAGCTTTCTTT. Amino acid sequence: CASIGPGEAFF.

This clonotype has just a few counts. This rearrangement joins TRBV6-2 or TRBV6-3 to TRBJ2-2; 7 bases align to TRBD1. The CDR3 has 17 amino acids. Germline CDR1 MNHEY, CDR2 SVGEGT. J gave up 1 base and V 8 bases, and 13 bases lay outside the gene matches. CDR3 coding DNA: TGTGCCAGCTTGCGGACAGGACAAATCTTGAACACCGGGGAGCTGTTTTTT. This codes for CASLRTGQILNTGELFF.

The chain couples TRBV27 to TRBJ1-4; D is undetermined. V was pared by 5 bases and J by 8 bases, with 12 bases between. This CDR3 has 13 amino acids. Germline V gives CDR1 MNHEY, CDR2 SMNVEV (reference sequence). CDR3 region: CASSPRLGEKLFF. CDR3 DNA: TGTGCCAGCAGTCCGAGGTTGGGGGAAAAACTGTTTTTT.

This clonotype was detected ten times or more. The rearrangement uses TRBV7-3 and TRBJ2-1; D possibly uses TRBD1 or TRBD2 (6 bases each). Germline V gene sequence: CDR1 SGHTA, CDR2 FQGTGA. The CDR3 runs to 16 residues. V lost 0 bases, J lost 8 bases, and 17 bases lay in between. As DNA, the CDR3 is TGTGCCAGCAGCTTAACGGGCCGGGGGCCTGAATATGAGCAGTTCTTC. Its translation is CASSLTGRGPEYEQFF.

This chain uses TRBV5-1 with TRBJ2-1, with 7 bases identical to TRBD1. With 5 bases clipped from V and 0 bases from J, the junction kept 5 bases outside the gene matches. Germline-derived CDR1 and CDR2 are SGHRS and YFSETQ. This CDR3 comprises 15 residues. CDR3 region: CASRTGDSSYNEQFF. The CDR3 DNA reads as TGCGCCAGCAGGACCGGGGACAGCTCCTACAATGAGCAGTTCTTC. The variable domain in full, completed from reference TRBV5-1 and TRBJ2-1, reads KAGVTQTPRYLIKTRGQQVTLSCSPISGHRSVSWYQQTPGQGLQFLFEYFSETQRNKGNFPGRFSGRQFSNSRSEMNVSTLELGDSALYLCASRTGDSSYNEQFFGPGTRLTVL.

The chain links TRBV3-1 to TRBJ1-1; D is ambiguous. CDR3 length: 14 residues. The V gene's germline CDR1 is LGHDT and CDR2 YNNKEL (reference sequence). V was cut by 1 base and J by 4 bases, with 10 bases left in between. The CDR3 here is CASSQGGWGTEAFF. CDR3 DNA: TGTGCCAGCAGCCAAGGGGGATGGGGCACTGAAGCTTTCTTT.

This clonotype was detected a few times. This chain connects TRBV24-1 to TRBJ2-1, with TRBD2 identical over 9 bases. J lost 6 bases, V lost 3 bases, and 8 bases had no gene match. Germline lookup yields CDR1 KGHDR and CDR2 SFDVKD. The CDR3 totals 16 residues. The CDR3 DNA sequence: TGTGCCACCAGTGATACTAGCGGGCCCCTGGGCAATGAGCAGTTCTTC. This codes for CATSDTSGPLGNEQFF.

This clonotype was detected a few times. The chain links TRBV21-1 to TRBJ1-1. TRBV21-1 is reported as a pseudogene. The CDR3 sequence is 15 residues long. The CDR3 bases are TGTGCCAGCAGCAAAGATTCAGGTAGGAACACTGAAGCTTTCTTT. It is translated as CASSKDSGRNTEAFF.

This clonotype was seen more than once but under ten times. The chain has TRBV4-3 and TRBJ1-1; 8 bases line up with TRBD1. The CDR3 extends over 18 amino acids. The junction had 11 bases not matched to a gene; V was cut back by 1 base and J by 1 base. CDR1 and CDR2 from the germline V gene are LGHNA and YSLEER. This CDR3 is CASSQGLSRQGSNTEAFF. CDR3 nucleotide sequence: TGCGCCAGCAGCCAAGGACTAAGCAGACAGGGGTCGAACACTGAAGCTTTCTTT.

The chain employs TRBV28 and TRBJ2-7; TRBD1 agrees at 9 bases. The CDR3 totals 14 residues. Germline V gene data show CDR1 as MDHEN and CDR2 as SYDVKM. V trimming: 3 bases; J trimming: 3 bases; junction bases outside the gene matches: 3. The CDR3 nucleotides are TGTGCCAGCAGTTTTGGGACAGGGCTCTACGAGCAGTACTTC. As protein: CASSFGTGLYEQYF.

The chain combines TRBV7-8 with TRBJ2-1; 9 bases align to TRBD1. Germline V lookup: CDR1 SGHVS, CDR2 FQNEAQ. The trim removed 1 base at V and 10 bases at J, leaving 11 bases unmatched. The CDR3 is 16 residues long. The CDR3 protein is CASSLGWTGVYYEQFF. The CDR3 DNA follows: TGTGCCAGCAGCTTAGGATGGACAGGGGTATACTACGAGCAGTTCTTC.

The V call is TRBV20-1, the J call TRBJ1-1; tentative D call: TRBD1 (5 bases). CDR3 length equals 14 residues. Germline-derived CDR1 and CDR2 are DFQATT and SNEGSKA (reference sequence). V lost 3 bases, J lost 1 base, and 12 bases lay in between. CDR3 protein: CSASPGGRNTEAFF. The CDR3 nucleotides are TGCAGTGCTAGCCCCGGGGGGAGGAACACTGAAGCTTTCTTT.

This clonotype has just a few counts. The rearrangement joins TRBV9 to TRBJ1-1; 7 nucleotides agree with TRBD1. The V gene end was trimmed by 4 bases and the J gene end by 2 bases; junction bases not matched to a gene: 11. Germline loops: CDR1 SGDLS, CDR2 YYNGEE. The CDR3 extends over 16 amino acids. This CDR3 reads CASSLIPRQGNTEAFF. DNA of the CDR3: TGTGCCAGCAGCCTGATACCCCGACAGGGTAACACTGAAGCTTTCTTT.

This chain joins TRBV4-1 and TRBJ2-5; 10 nucleotides agree with TRBD2. V shed 4 bases, J shed 5 bases, and the junction held 13 bases outside the gene matches. CDR1 and CDR2 from the germline V gene are MGHRA and YSYEKL. The CDR3 has 17 amino acids. Here the CDR3 reads CASSLTPQREGLETQYF. CDR3 coding DNA: TGCGCCAGCAGCCTAACACCTCAGCGGGAGGGCCTGGAGACCCAGTACTTC.

This clonotype was seen more than once but under ten times. The chain uses TRBV5-1 and TRBJ2-4; possibly TRBD1 or TRBD2 for D (5 bases each). Between the trimmed V and J ends, which lost 4 bases and 12 bases, there was a span of 17 bases. There are 13 residues in the CDR3. Looked up from germline, CDR1 is SGHRS and CDR2 is YFSETQ. The CDR3: CASSPEGFGTQYF. The CDR3 nucleotides are TGCGCCAGCAGCCCTGAGGGGTTCGGGACTCAGTACTTC.

This clonotype has more than one count but fewer than ten. This chain links TRBV7-9 with TRBJ2-1; weak D call: TRBD1 (6 bases). The CDR3 runs to 15 residues. V lost 6 bases, J lost 4 bases, and 16 bases lay in between. Germline values: CDR1 SEHNR, CDR2 FQNEAQ (reference sequence). As DNA, the CDR3 is TGTGCCAGCAGTAACCTCAGGGGACATTACAATGAGCAGTTCTTC. Protein sequence: CASSNLRGHYNEQFF.

This clonotype has a handful of counts. This sequence joins TRBV20-1 and TRBJ2-7, with D hard to call. The germline gives CDR1 DFQATT, CDR2 SNEGSKA (reference sequence). The V end lost 3 bases, the J end lost 0 bases, and 15 bases lay between the germline ends. This CDR3 contains 15 residues. In DNA form, the CDR3 reads TGCAGTGCTAGCCCAACTGGGTTTCACTCCTACGAGCAGTACTTC. Amino acid sequence: CSASPTGFHSYEQYF.

This clonotype was found a few times. The rearrangement uses TRBV5-6 and TRBJ2-2; D is possibly TRBD1 (5 bases). There are 15 residues in the CDR3. From germline, CDR1 is SGHDT and CDR2 YYEEEE. The ends were cut back, 4 bases at V and 5 bases at J, with 15 bases in the middle. For the CDR3, the DNA is TGTGCCAGCAGCCAAGTCCAGGGTGGGACCGGGGAGCTGTTTTTT. This encodes CASSQVQGGTGELFF.

This clonotype was recorded a few times. J is TRBJ2-1 and V is TRBV4-3; D not resolved. The V gene's germline CDR1 is LGHNA and CDR2 YSLEER. The CDR3 has 14 amino acids. V was shortened by 0 bases and J by 9 bases, with 12 bases between the two germline ends. The CDR3 loop reads CASSQDRASREQFF. For the CDR3, the DNA is TGCGCCAGCAGCCAAGACCGGGCCTCCCGTGAGCAGTTCTTC.

The V gene is TRBV29-1, the J gene TRBJ2-7; no definite D call. Germline CDR1 is SQVTM and CDR2 is ANQGSEA. The CDR3 runs 13 residues. V lost 4 bases and J lost 3, with 13 bases in between. This chain's CDR3 is CSVARTADYEQYF. In DNA form, the CDR3 reads TGCAGCGTTGCCCGGACGGCTGACTACGAGCAGTACTTC.

The chain links TRBV28 to TRBJ1-2, with D perhaps matching TRBD1 (5 bases). This CDR3 is built from 15 residues. V was shortened by 7 bases and J by 4 bases, with 19 bases between the two germline ends. CDR1 is MDHEN, CDR2 SYDVKM, per germline. The CDR3 region is CASILNRGVGYGYTF. DNA of the CDR3: TGTGCCAGCATCCTGAATCGGGGGGTGGGCTATGGCTACACCTTC.

The rearrangement joins TRBV6-1 to TRBJ2-1, with TRBD2 matching 7 bases. After removal of 7 bases from V and 1 base from J, the junction contained 4 bases not matched to a gene. CDR3 size: 14 residues. Germline values: CDR1 MNHNS, CDR2 SASEGT. The CDR3 reads CASTGGGSYNEQFF. Here the CDR3 DNA reads TGTGCCAGCACCGGGGGAGGGTCCTACAATGAGCAGTTCTTC.

This clonotype was counted between two and nine times. The CDR3: CASTGQRLAWSYEQYF. Written as DNA, the CDR3 is TGCGCCAGCACGGGACAGAGACTAGCGTGGAGCTACGAGCAGTACTTC. The chain couples TRBV5-1 to TRBJ2-7; a possible D gene is TRBD2 (8 bases). The CDR3 consists of 16 residues. V shed 6 bases and J shed 3 bases, with 22 bases lying between them. CDR1 is SGHRS, CDR2 YFSETQ, per germline.

The rearrangement joins TRBV25-1 to TRBJ2-7; the D gene could be TRBD1 or TRBD2 (6 bases each). Trimming stripped 8 bases from V and 3 bases from J, with 17 bases between. This CDR3 is built from 14 residues. Germline assignment: CDR1 MGHDK and CDR2 SYGVNS. For the CDR3, the DNA is TGTGCCAGCCCCTCCAGGGGAGGTTACTACGAGCAGTACTTC. This gives the protein CASPSRGGYYEQYF.

This clonotype has a handful of counts. V gene TRBV5-4 combines with J gene TRBJ2-7, with TRBD2 matching 9 bases. CDR3 length: 15 amino acids. Trimming took 2 bases from V and 7 from J; bases not matched to a gene: 10. Germline loops: CDR1 SGHNT, CDR2 YYREEE (reference sequence). CDR3 bases: TGTGCCAGCAGCTTTGGCGGGAGGGCCGAAGGTGAGCAGTACTTC. It yields the protein CASSFGGRAEGEQYF.

As DNA, the CDR3 is TGTGCCAGCAGTGAAGTTACCTCTGGAAACACCATATATTTT. Encoded protein: CASSEVTSGNTIYF. V is TRBV2 and J is TRBJ1-3; D call uncertain. Germline CDR1 is SNHLY and CDR2 is FYNNEI. Trimming pared 1 base from V and 0 bases from J, leaving 4 bases between. The CDR3 extends over 14 amino acids.

With regard to this clonotype: No conserved phenylalanine or tryptophan is present at the end of the CDR3, so a read error is the likely explanation. This chain uses TRBV12-3 or TRBV12-4 with TRBJ2-7, with D unclear. V lost 5 bases, J lost 6 bases, and 14 bases lay in between. CDR3 length equals 13 residues. This CDR3 is CASSHPSGCEQYA. CDR3 in DNA: TGTGCCAGCAGTCACCCCTCTGGTTGCGAGCAGTACGCC.